The T cell receptor beta chain under discussion was sequenced for a study of early T cells in non-severe SARS-CoV-2 infection. Study-level information: Chains were unpaired, as sequencing was done on bulk RNA from unsorted whole blood. Overall study results and limits: In VDJdb matching, anti-spike CD8 responses were favored while private and CD4 specificities went missing.

The protocol attached unique molecular identifiers to individual cDNA molecules. MiXCR was run by TCRdb on the 5' RACE reads, yielding one entry per CDR3 protein. Here the sample spans fewer than 65,000 distinct CDR3 sequences, about 9.3% being singletons. Trimming removed 2 bases at V and 0 bases at J, with 8 bases between. The CDR3 is 15 amino acids. Germline CDR1 is SGHDN and CDR2 is FVKESK. This clonotype showed up many times. Its specificity is not known. Sequenced sample: whole blood. The sequence derives from an adult who was a healthcare worker with PCR-confirmed SARS-CoV-2 infection or an uninfected control (not recorded which). This chain links TRBV14 with TRBJ2-1, with TRBD2 as a possible D gene (5 bases). CDR3 in amino acids: CASSQLAYSYNEQFF. DNA of the CDR3: TGTGCCAGCAGCCAACTAGCCTACTCCTACAATGAGCAGTTCTTC.